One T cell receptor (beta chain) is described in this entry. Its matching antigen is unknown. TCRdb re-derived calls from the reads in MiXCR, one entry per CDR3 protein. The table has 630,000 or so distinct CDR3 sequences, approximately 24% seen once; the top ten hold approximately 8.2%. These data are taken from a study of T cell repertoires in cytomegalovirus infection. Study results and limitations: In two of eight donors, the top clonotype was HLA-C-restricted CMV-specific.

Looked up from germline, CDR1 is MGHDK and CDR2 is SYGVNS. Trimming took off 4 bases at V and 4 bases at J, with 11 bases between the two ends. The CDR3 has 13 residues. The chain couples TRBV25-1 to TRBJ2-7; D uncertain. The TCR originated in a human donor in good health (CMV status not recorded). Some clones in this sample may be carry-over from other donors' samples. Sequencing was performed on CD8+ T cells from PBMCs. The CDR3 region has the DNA TGTGCCAGCAGTGTAGGGATGTCGTACGAGCAGTACTTC. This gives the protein CASSVGMSYEQYF.